This T cell receptor beta chain was obtained from a study of blood T cell repertoires in COVID-19 (dated by TCRdb to 2018 to 2020). Describing the broader study: Samples covering the acute and convalescent phases of COVID-19 were provided by collaborators in the United States, Italy and Spain. The material from the prospective study consisted of cDNA or gDNA derived from T cells, B-cell-depleted T cells, or PBMCs. Deeply sampled blood TCRbeta repertoires from subjects exposed to, actively infected with, or recovered from COVID-19 were included in the dataset. The repertoires were released in a freely available public database intended as a resource for research on the immune response to SARS-CoV-2. Samples were obtained from the ongoing ImmuneRACE study (first 160 participants) and from some 1,300 subjects provided by 6 global collaborators. Sample metadata almost always included a de-identified subject ID, COVID-19 status, age in years and sex. HLA class I and class II types, where available, came from metadata supplied by the sample provider rather than from assay-based typing.

The immunoSEQ Assay, a bias-controlled multiplex PCR, was used to amplify TCRbeta CDR3 regions from genomic DNA. On the study's bioinformatics: The number of nucleated cells in each sample was estimated by amplification of reference gene primers within the assay. To quantify the absolute abundance of each unique TCRbeta CDR3 rearrangement, sequence reads were collapsed and filtered. For each sample, productive Simpson clonality was calculated as the square root of Simpson's diversity index across productive rearrangements. TCRdb took over this immuneACCESS table, retaining in-frame rearrangements with V and J assigned. Such tables are incomplete; in checked studies, under half of the missing clones stem from an unresolved V gene, and the remainder is unexplained. V, J and clone size reflect that table, while D and trimming were determined from the DNA. This sample is represented by about 200,000 clones; approximately 85% of them were singletons. The top ten clones comprise 2% to 3% of the sample.

The germline V gene gives CDR1 as SQVTM and CDR2 as ANQGSEA. Counted from cysteine to phenylalanine, this CDR3 has 14 amino acids. The entry retains the CDR3 DNA only, 42 bases that are in frame from base 1. Cut back by 6 bases and 7 bases, the V and J ends lie 18 bases apart. Here is what the overall study found, with its caveats: The quantity of clinical and demographic metadata differed by source and by participant and was supplied without curation.

One collaborating source in Seattle enrolled patients during active infection and followed them longitudinally through the course of disease. The collaborating institutions used their own protocols to collect whole blood in K2EDTA tubes. For TCRbeta analysis, collaborator samples were shipped as frozen whole blood, as isolated PBMCs, or as DNA extracted from either sample type. About this clone itself: Its antigen is still unknown. Base qualities are not recorded, but no much larger clone differs from it by a single base.

The source of this sequence is a woman aged 65 to 85 with COVID-19, enrolled during active disease. The sequenced sample consisted of peripheral blood. The V gene is TRBV29-1 and the J gene is TRBJ2-2; possibly the D gene is TRBD1, per 6 matching bases. The CDR3 reads CSVGDTRSGGELFF. The sequence in DNA is TGCAGCGTCGGGGACACCAGGTCGGGCGGGGAGCTGTTTTTT.